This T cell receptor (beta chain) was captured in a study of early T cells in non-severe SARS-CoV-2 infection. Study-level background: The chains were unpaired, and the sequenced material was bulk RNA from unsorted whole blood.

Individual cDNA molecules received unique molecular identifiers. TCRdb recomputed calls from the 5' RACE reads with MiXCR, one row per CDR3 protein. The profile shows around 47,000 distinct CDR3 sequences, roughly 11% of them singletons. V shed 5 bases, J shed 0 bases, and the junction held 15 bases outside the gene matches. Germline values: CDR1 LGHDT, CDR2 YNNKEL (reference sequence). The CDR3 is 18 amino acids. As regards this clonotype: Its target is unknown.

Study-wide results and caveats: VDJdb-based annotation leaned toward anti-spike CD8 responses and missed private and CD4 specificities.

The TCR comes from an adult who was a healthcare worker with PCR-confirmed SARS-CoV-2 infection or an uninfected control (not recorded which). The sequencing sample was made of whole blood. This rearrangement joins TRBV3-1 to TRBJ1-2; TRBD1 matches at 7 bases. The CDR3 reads CASSLGGSRLLANYGYTF. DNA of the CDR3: TGTGCCAGCAGCTTAGGGGGCAGCCGCTTATTAGCTAACTATGGCTACACCTTC.